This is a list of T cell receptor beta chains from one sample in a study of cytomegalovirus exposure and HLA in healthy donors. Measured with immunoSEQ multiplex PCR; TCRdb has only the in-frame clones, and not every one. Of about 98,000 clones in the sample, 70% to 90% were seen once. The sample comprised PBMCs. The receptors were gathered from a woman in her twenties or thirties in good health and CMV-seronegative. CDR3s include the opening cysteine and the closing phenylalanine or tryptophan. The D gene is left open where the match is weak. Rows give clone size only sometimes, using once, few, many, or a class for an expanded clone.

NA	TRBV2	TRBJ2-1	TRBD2	TGTGCCACCACCTTCCTAGCCGGGACTAGCGCCGATGAGCAGTTCTTC	CATTFLAGTSADEQFF
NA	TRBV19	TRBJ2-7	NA	TGTGCCAGTAGTAGGGCTAGCGAGTACGAGCAGTACTTC	CASSRASEYEQYF
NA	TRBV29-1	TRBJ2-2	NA	TGCAGCGTAACTAGTGGCACCGGGGAGCTGTTTTTT	CSVTSGTGELFF
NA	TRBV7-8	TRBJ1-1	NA	TGTGCCAGCAGCCTCGACAGTAACACTGAAGCTTTCTTT	CASSLDSNTEAFF
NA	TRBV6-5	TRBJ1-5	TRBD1	TGTGCCAGCAGTTACTCGGCAGGGGGTCCGCCCCAGCATTTT	CASSYSAGGPPQHF
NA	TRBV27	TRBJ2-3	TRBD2	TGTGCCGCCCGCGGGGGGGCCTCAGATACGCAGTATTTT	CAARGGASDTQYF
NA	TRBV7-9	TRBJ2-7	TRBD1	TGTGCCAGCAGCTCGGGACAGGCCGTTTACGAGCAGTACTTC	CASSSGQAVYEQYF
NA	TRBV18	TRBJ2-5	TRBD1	TGTGCCAGCTCACCACCAGGGACAGGGGCAGGCGAGACCCAGTACTTC	CASSPPGTGAGETQYF
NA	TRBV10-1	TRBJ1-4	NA	TGCGCCAGCAGTGAGTTCGGTAATGAAAAACTGTTTTTT	CASSEFGNEKLFF
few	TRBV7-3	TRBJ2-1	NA	TGTGCCAGCAGCTTAAGGGACTCCTCCTACAATGAGCAGTTCTTC	CASSLRDSSYNEQFF
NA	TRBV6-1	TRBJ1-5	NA	TGTGCCAGCAGTGCGGGGGGAAATCAGCCCCAGCATTTT	CASSAGGNQPQHF
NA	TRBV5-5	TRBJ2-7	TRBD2	TGTGCCAGCAGCTTCCTAGCGGGAGCACACGAGCAGTACTTC	CASSFLAGAHEQYF
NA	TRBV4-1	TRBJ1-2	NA	TGCGCCAGCAGCCAGACAACCGCTACTAACTATGGCTACACCTTC	CASSQTTATNYGYTF
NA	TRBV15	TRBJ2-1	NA	TGTGCCACCAGCTCCAATTGGGAGGCCCGGGAGTTCTTC	CATSSNWEAREFF
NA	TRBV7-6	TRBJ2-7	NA	TGTGCCAGCAGCTTAGAGGCGCTAGGGGCCTCCTACGAGCAGTACTTC	CASSLEALGASYEQYF
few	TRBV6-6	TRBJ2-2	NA	TGTGCCAGCACGACTACCGACACCGGGGAGCTGTTTTTT	CASTTTDTGELFF
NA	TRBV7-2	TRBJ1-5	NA	TGTGCCAGCAGCTTTCGGGGGAATCAGCCCCAGCATTTT	CASSFRGNQPQHF
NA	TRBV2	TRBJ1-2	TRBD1	TGTGCCAGCAGACAGGGGCAAAACTATGGCTACACCTTC	CASRQGQNYGYTF